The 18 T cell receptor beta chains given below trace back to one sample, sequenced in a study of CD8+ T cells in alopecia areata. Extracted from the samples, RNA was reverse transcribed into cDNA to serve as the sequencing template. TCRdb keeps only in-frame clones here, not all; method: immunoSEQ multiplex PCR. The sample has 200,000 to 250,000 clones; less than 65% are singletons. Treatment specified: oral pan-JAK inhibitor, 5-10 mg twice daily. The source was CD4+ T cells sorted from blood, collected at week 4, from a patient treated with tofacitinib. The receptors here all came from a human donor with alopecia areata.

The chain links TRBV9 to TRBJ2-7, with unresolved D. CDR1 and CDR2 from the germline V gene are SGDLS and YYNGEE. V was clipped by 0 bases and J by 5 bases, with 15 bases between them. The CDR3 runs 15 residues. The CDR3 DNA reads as TGTGCCAGCAGCGTAGAAGCCTCTAGAGGCCACGAGCAGTACTTC. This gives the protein CASSVEASRGHEQYF.

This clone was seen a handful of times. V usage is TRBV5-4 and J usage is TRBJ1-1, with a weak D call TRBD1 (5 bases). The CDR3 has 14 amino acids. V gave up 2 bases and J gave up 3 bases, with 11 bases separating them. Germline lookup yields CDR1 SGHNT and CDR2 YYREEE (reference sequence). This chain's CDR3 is CASSFDGGDTEAFF. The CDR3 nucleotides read TGTGCCAGCAGCTTTGATGGGGGGGACACTGAAGCTTTCTTT.

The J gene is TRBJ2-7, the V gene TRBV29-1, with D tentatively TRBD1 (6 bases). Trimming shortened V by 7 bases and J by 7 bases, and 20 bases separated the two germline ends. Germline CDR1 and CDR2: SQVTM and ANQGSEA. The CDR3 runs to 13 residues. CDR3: CSAGQYLTGEQYF. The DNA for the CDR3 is TGCAGCGCCGGACAGTACCTTACTGGAGAGCAGTACTTC.

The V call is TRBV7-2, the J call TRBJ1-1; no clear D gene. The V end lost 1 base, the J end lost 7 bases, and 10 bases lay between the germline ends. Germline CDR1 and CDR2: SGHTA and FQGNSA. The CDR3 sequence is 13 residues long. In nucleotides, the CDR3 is TGTGCCAGCAGCTTAGTTGGGCGGAGTGAAGCTTTCTTT. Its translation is CASSLVGRSEAFF.

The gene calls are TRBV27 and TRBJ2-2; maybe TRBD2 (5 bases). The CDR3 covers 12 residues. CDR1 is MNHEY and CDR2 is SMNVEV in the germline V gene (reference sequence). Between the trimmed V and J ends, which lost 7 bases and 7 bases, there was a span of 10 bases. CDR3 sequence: CASKGGHGELFF. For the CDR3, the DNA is TGTGCCAGCAAAGGAGGTCACGGGGAGCTGTTTTTT.

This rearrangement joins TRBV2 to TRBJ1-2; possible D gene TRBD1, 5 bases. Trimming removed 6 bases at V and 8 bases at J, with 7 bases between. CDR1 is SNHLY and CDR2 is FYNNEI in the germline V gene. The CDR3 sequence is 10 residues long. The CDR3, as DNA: TGTGCCAGCAGGGGGACGGGCTACACCTTC. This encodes CASRGTGYTF. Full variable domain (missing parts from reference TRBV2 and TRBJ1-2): EPEVTQTPSHQVTQMGQEVILRCVPISNHLYFYWYRQILGQKVEFLVSFYNNEISEKSEIFDDQFSVERPDGSNFTLKIRSTKLEDSAMYFCASRGTGYTFGSGTRLTVV.

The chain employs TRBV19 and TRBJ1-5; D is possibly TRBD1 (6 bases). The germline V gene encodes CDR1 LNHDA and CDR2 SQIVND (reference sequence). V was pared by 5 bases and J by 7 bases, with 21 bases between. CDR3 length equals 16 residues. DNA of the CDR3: TGTGCCAGTAGTGCTCGGACAGCCCCGGCAAGACAGCCCCAGCATTTT. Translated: CASSARTAPARQPQHF.

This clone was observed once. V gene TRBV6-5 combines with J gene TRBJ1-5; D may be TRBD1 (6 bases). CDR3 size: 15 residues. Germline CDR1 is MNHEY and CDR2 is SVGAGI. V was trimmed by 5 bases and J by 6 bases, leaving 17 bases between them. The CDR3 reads CASSPTGSLSQPQHF. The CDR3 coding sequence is TGTGCCAGCAGTCCCACAGGGAGTTTGAGTCAGCCCCAGCATTTT.

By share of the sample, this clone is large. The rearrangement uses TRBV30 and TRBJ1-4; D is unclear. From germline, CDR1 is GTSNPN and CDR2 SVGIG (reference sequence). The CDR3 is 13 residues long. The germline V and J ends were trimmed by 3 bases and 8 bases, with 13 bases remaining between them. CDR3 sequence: CAWRMNEYEKLFF. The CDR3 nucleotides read TGTGCCTGGAGAATGAACGAATACGAAAAACTGTTTTTT.

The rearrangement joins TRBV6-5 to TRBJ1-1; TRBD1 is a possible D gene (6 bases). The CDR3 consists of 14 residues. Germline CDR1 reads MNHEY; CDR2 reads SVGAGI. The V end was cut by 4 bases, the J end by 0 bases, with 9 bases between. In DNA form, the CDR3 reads TGTGCCAGCAGTTCCAGGGGCTTGAACACTGAAGCTTTCTTT. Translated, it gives CASSSRGLNTEAFF.

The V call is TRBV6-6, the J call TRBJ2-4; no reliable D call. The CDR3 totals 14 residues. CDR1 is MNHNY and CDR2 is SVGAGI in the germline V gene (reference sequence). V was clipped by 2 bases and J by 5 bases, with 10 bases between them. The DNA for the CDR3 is TGTGCCAGCAGTTACAATGTTGCTCAAAACATTCAGTACTTC. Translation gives CASSYNVAQNIQYF.

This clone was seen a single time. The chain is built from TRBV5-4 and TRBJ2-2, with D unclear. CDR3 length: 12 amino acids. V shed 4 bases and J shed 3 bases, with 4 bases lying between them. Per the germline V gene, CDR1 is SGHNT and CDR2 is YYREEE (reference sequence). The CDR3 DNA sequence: TGTGCCAGCAGCATTTACACCGGGGAGCTGTTTTTT. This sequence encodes CASSIYTGELFF.

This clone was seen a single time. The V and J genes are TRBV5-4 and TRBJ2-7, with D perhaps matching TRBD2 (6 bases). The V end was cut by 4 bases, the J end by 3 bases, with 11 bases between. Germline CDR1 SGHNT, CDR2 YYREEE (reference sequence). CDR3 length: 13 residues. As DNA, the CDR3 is TGTGCCAGCAGCCTCGGGAGAAACTACGAGCAGTACTTC. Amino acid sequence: CASSLGRNYEQYF.

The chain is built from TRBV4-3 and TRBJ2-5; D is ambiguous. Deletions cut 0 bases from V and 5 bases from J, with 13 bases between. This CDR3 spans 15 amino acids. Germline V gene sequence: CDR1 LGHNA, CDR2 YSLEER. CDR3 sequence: CASSQDWLSSETQYF. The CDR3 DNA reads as TGCGCCAGCAGCCAAGATTGGCTGAGTTCGGAGACCCAGTACTTC.

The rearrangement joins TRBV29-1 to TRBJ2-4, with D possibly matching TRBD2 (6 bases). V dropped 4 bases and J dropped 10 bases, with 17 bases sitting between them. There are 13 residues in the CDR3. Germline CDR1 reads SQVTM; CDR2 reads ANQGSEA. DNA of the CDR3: TGCAGCGTTGGGGGGGAATGGCGTGGGATTCAGTACTTC. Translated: CSVGGEWRGIQYF.

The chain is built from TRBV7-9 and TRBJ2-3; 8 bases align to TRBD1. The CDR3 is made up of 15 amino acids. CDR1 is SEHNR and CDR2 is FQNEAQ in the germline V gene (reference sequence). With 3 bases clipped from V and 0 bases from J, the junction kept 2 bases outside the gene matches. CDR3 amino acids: CASSFGQGSTDTQYF. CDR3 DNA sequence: TGTGCCAGCAGCTTCGGACAGGGAAGCACAGATACGCAGTATTTT.

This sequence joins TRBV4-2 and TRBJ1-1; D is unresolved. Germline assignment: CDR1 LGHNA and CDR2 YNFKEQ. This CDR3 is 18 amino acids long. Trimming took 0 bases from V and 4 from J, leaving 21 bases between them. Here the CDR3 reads CASSQDHGGGGSGTEAFF. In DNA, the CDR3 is TGTGCCAGCAGCCAAGATCACGGTGGAGGTGGTAGTGGCACTGAAGCTTTCTTT.

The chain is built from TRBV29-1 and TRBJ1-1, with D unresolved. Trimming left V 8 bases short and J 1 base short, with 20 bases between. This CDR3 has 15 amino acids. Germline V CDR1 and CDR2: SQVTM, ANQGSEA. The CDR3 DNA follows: TGCAGCCCCTCTCCTTGCAAAGAGACGAACACTGAAGCTTTCTTT. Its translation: CSPSPCKETNTEAFF.